These 25 T cell receptor beta chains were all obtained from the same sample, sequenced in a study of T cell changes during pregnancy in multiple sclerosis. The method was immunoSEQ multiplex PCR; TCRdb's version includes in-frame clones alone and lacks a portion of them. The profile covers about 47,000 clones, with approximately 92% appearing a single time and 0.75% to 1% taken by the ten largest. The sample in question was peripheral blood, obtained after pregnancy. The receptors come from a female donor with multiple sclerosis, enrolled in a pregnancy study.

The chain's CDR3 is CASSADRVSYEQYF. The CDR3 nucleotides are TGTGCCAGTAGTGCCGACAGGGTCTCCTACGAGCAGTACTTC. The gene calls are TRBV19 and TRBJ2-7, with 7 bases matching TRBD1. The length of the CDR3 is 14 residues. V trimming: 5 bases; J trimming: 0 bases; junction bases outside the gene matches: 4. Germline CDR1 is LNHDA and CDR2 is SQIVND (reference sequence).

This chain uses TRBV19 with TRBJ2-4; a possible D gene is TRBD1 (6 bases). With 8 bases removed from V and 3 bases from J, the gap between germline ends came to 11 bases. The CDR3 consists of 13 residues. Per germline, CDR1 LNHDA and CDR2 SQIVND (reference sequence). The CDR3 here is CASEEGVKNIQYF. In DNA form, the CDR3 reads TGTGCCAGTGAAGAGGGGGTCAAAAACATTCAGTACTTC.

This chain joins TRBV4-2 and TRBJ2-1; 9 bases line up with TRBD2. J lost 7 bases, V lost 2 bases, and 6 bases had no gene match. Germline V lookup: CDR1 LGHNA, CDR2 YNFKEQ. This CDR3 spans 15 amino acids. CDR3 in DNA: TGTGCCAGCAGCCAAAAAGCGGGGGGCCCGAATGAGCAGTTCTTC. Its protein is CASSQKAGGPNEQFF.

V and J are TRBV6-6 and TRBJ2-3; 9 bases agree with TRBD1. The CDR3 runs 15 residues. Germline V gene data show CDR1 as MNHNY and CDR2 as SVGAGI (reference sequence). V shed 7 bases, J shed 8 bases, and the junction held 13 bases outside the gene matches. The CDR3 DNA sequence: TGTGCCAGCACCTATCGGGGGACAGGGCCACGTACGCAGTATTTT. As protein: CASTYRGTGPRTQYF.

This chain joins TRBV18 and TRBJ1-1, with 7 bases aligning to TRBD1. V shed 3 bases and J 1 base; nucleotides not matched to a gene: 14. CDR3 length: 18 amino acids. Germline V gene lookup returns CDR1 KGHSH and CDR2 LQKENI. CDR3 loop: CASSPKRGGGQGNTEAFF. DNA of the CDR3: TGTGCCAGCTCACCTAAAAGAGGAGGGGGCCAGGGGAACACTGAAGCTTTCTTT. The variable domain in full, completed from reference TRBV18 and TRBJ1-1, reads NAGVMQNPRHLVRRRGQEARLRCSPMKGHSHVYWYRQLPEEGLKFMVYLQKENIIDESGMPKERFSAEFPKEGPSILRIQQVVRGDSAAYFCASSPKRGGGQGNTEAFFGQGTRLTVV.

CDR3 residues: CASSLANQGSEQFF. The CDR3, as DNA: TGTGCCAGCAGCTTAGCGAACCAGGGTTCTGAGCAGTTCTTC. The V gene is TRBV7-2, the J gene TRBJ2-1; tentatively, D is TRBD1 (5 bases). Trimming removed 0 bases from V and 9 bases from J, with 12 bases in between. The CDR3 runs to 14 residues. Germline V gene lookup returns CDR1 SGHTA and CDR2 FQGNSA. Supplemented by reference TRBV7-2 and TRBJ2-1, the full variable domain reads GAGVSQSPSNKVTEKGKDVELRCDPISGHTALYWYRQSLGQGLEFLIYFQGNSAPDKSGLPSDRFSAERTGGSVSTLTIQRTQQEDSAVYLCASSLANQGSEQFFGPGTRLTVL.

The chain recombines TRBV4-2 with TRBJ1-2; D unresolved. Germline loops: CDR1 LGHNA, CDR2 YNFKEQ. The V end was cut by 1 base, the J end by 10 bases, with 7 bases between. The CDR3 consists of 11 residues. The CDR3 DNA sequence: TGTGCCAGCAGCCAAGGTCAACACTACACCTTC. Translating gives CASSQGQHYTF.

In its sample, this clone was seen once. V is TRBV7-9 and J is TRBJ1-2; 8 nucleotides match TRBD1. Trimming cost V 1 base and J 0 bases; bases outside gene matches: 4. CDR1 SEHNR and CDR2 FQNEAQ come from the germline V gene (reference sequence). This CDR3 is 16 amino acids long. In DNA form, the CDR3 reads TGTGCCAGCAGCTTAGGGACAGGGATCGCTAACTATGGCTACACCTTC. Amino acid sequence: CASSLGTGIANYGYTF.

The gene calls are TRBV9 and TRBJ1-1; the D gene is possibly TRBD1 (6 bases). CDR1 and CDR2 (germline): SGDLS, YYNGEE. The CDR3 runs 14 residues. Trimming shortened V by 0 bases and J by 1 base, and 7 bases separated the two germline ends. The CDR3 protein is CASSVATGNTEAFF. DNA for the CDR3: TGTGCCAGCAGCGTAGCGACAGGGAACACTGAAGCTTTCTTT.

The sample holds one count of this clone. The chain uses TRBV15 and TRBJ2-4; D perhaps matches TRBD1 (7 bases). The CDR3 extends over 15 amino acids. Germline values: CDR1 LNHNV, CDR2 YYDKDF (reference sequence). The V and J ends lost 1 base and 13 bases respectively, with 20 bases between them. CDR3: CATSRAGGLGGLQYF. As DNA, the CDR3 is TGTGCCACCAGCAGAGCAGGGGGTTTGGGGGGACTCCAGTACTTC.

The J gene is TRBJ2-5, the V gene TRBV7-3; 8 nucleotides match TRBD2. Germline V gene lookup returns CDR1 SGHTA and CDR2 FQGTGA. This CDR3 region has 15 residues. V was clipped by 1 base and J by 1 base; unmatched bases: 2. CDR3 in amino acids: CASSLRSGSQETQYF. Here the CDR3 DNA reads TGTGCCAGCAGCTTAAGAAGCGGGAGCCAAGAGACCCAGTACTTC.

This chain joins TRBV7-2 and TRBJ2-7; maybe TRBD2 (5 bases). CDR1 SGHTA and CDR2 FQGNSA come from the germline V gene. The CDR3 is 14 amino acids. V shed 5 bases and J shed 2 bases, with 13 bases lying between them. The CDR3 DNA reads TGTGCCAGCAGCCCCTGGACTTCCGCCTACGAGCAGTACTTC. It translates to CASSPWTSAYEQYF.

This clone was picked up one time. The chain couples TRBV7-8 to TRBJ2-7; 7 bases are a match to TRBD1. The CDR3 totals 14 residues. With V trimmed by 1 base and J by 5 bases, 5 bases remained unmatched. Looked up from germline, CDR1 is SGHVS and CDR2 is FQNEAQ. As DNA, the CDR3 is TGTGCCAGCAGCTTAGGGCAGGGGGTCCACGAGCAGTACTTC. Translation gives CASSLGQGVHEQYF.

The chain joins TRBV7-2 to TRBJ2-2; a weak D match, TRBD1 (5 bases). The germline V gene encodes CDR1 SGHTA and CDR2 FQGNSA. Trimming removed 1 base from V and 3 bases from J, with 15 bases in between. The CDR3 is 17 residues long. CDR3 nucleotide sequence: TGTGCCAGCAGCTTAGAGCCCTGGGGCAGGTACACCGGGGAGCTGTTTTTT. Its translation is CASSLEPWGRYTGELFF.

This chain links TRBV25-1 with TRBJ2-5, with D maybe TRBD1 (7 bases). Germline CDR1 reads MGHDK; CDR2 reads SYGVNS. V lost 2 bases, J lost 6 bases, and 19 bases lay in between. The CDR3 sequence is 16 residues long. In nucleotides, the CDR3 is TGTGCCAGCAGTGAAGATCGGGCAGGGGGGCGGAAGACCCAGTACTTC. Its translation is CASSEDRAGGRKTQYF. Variable domain in full (rest from reference TRBV25-1 and TRBJ2-5): EADIYQTPRYLVIGTGKKITLECSQTMGHDKMYWYQQDPGMELHLIHYSYGVNSTEKGDLSSESTVSRIRTEHFPLTLESARPSHTSQYLCASSEDRAGGRKTQYFGPGTRLLVL.

The rearrangement joins TRBV7-9 to TRBJ2-4; D is unclear. Between the trimmed V and J ends, which lost 2 bases and 4 bases, there was a span of 6 bases. This CDR3 has 13 residues. Looked up from germline, CDR1 is SEHNR and CDR2 is FQNEAQ (reference sequence). The CDR3 DNA follows: TGTGCCAGCAGCTTATTCCAGAAAAACATTCAGTACTTC. Translated: CASSLFQKNIQYF.

V is TRBV10-3 and J is TRBJ2-5, with 11 bases that match TRBD2. The CDR3 length is 16 residues. Germline loops: CDR1 ENHRY, CDR2 SYGVKD. V shed 6 bases and J 3 bases; nucleotides not matched to a gene: 9. CDR3 DNA: TGTGCCATCAGGCCGGGACTAGCGGACCTAAAAGAGACCCAGTACTTC. This codes for CAIRPGLADLKETQYF.

CDR3 residues: CASSERRGRDEQFF. The DNA for the CDR3 is TGTGCCAGCAGTGAGAGACGAGGCAGGGATGAGCAGTTCTTC. The rearrangement uses TRBV2 and TRBJ2-1; D might be TRBD1 (5 bases). Trimming removed 3 bases from V and 8 bases from J, with 14 bases in between. CDR1 is SNHLY, CDR2 FYNNEI, per germline. The CDR3 extends over 14 amino acids.

This chain uses TRBV19 with TRBJ2-2; 7 bases are shared with TRBD1. The CDR3 consists of 13 residues. The germline CDR1 and CDR2 sequences are LNHDA and SQIVND (reference sequence). V lost 8 bases and J lost 6; bases outside the gene matches: 6. The CDR3 coding sequence is TGTGCCAGTGGTCAGGGGGTATCCGGGGAGCTGTTTTTT. Encoded protein: CASGQGVSGELFF.

The rearrangement joins TRBV7-8 to TRBJ1-1; TRBD1 aligns across 9 bases. From germline, CDR1 is SGHVS and CDR2 FQNEAQ. Trimming at V came to 6 bases and at J to 3 bases, leaving 8 bases not matched to a gene. The CDR3 totals 15 residues. The CDR3 loop reads CASRGGGQGYTEAFF. As DNA, the CDR3 is TGTGCCAGCAGAGGCGGGGGACAGGGCTACACTGAAGCTTTCTTT.

The CDR3 DNA reads TGTGCCAGCAGCTTGAACCGGGGGGCGAGCACTGAAGCTTTCTTT. This translates into CASSLNRGASTEAFF. The J gene is TRBJ1-1, the V gene TRBV11-2, with a weak D call TRBD1 (6 bases). This CDR3 region has 15 residues. The V end was cut by 3 bases, the J end by 4 bases, with 15 bases between. Germline V CDR1 and CDR2: SGHAT, FQNNGV. The whole variable domain, remainder taken from reference TRBV11-2 and TRBJ1-1, is EAGVAQSPRYKIIEKRQSVAFWCNPISGHATLYWYQQILGQGPKLLIQFQNNGVVDDSQLPKDRFSAERLKGVDSTLKIQPAKLEDSAVYLCASSLNRGASTEAFFGQGTRLTVV.

The chain joins TRBV4-3 to TRBJ2-1; 7 positions match TRBD1. The trim removed 0 bases at V and 0 bases at J, leaving 8 bases unmatched. The CDR3 is 18 amino acids. Germline CDR1 LGHNA, CDR2 YSLEER. CDR3 DNA sequence: TGCGCCAGCAGCCAAGAAGCAAACAGGGGTGGCTCCTACAATGAGCAGTTCTTC. Residues: CASSQEANRGGSYNEQFF.

The chain combines TRBV19 with TRBJ2-5; 13 bases line up with TRBD2. CDR1 is LNHDA and CDR2 is SQIVND in the germline V gene (reference sequence). The CDR3 is 17 residues long. V lost 5 bases to trimming and J lost 2 bases; unmatched junction nucleotides: 8. CDR3 nucleotide sequence: TGTGCCAGTAGTTTAAGGCCACTAGCGGGGGGGCAAGAGACCCAGTACTTC. Protein: CASSLRPLAGGQETQYF.

The chain joins TRBV9 to TRBJ1-1; 8 bases line up with TRBD1. V lost 3 bases and J lost 7; bases outside the gene matches: 5. The CDR3 length is 13 residues. Germline-derived CDR1 and CDR2 are SGDLS and YYNGEE. The DNA for the CDR3 is TGTGCCAGCAGCGGGACAGGGCGGGGTGAAGCTTTCTTT. Protein product: CASSGTGRGEAFF. The entire variable domain, with the rest obtained from reference TRBV9 and TRBJ1-1, is as follows: DSGVTQTPKHLITATGQRVTLRCSPRSGDLSVYWYQQSLDQGLQFLIQYYNGEERAKGNILERFSAQQFPDLHSELNLSSLELGDSALYFCASSGTGRGEAFFGQGTRLTVV.

The V and J genes are TRBV6-1 and TRBJ1-5; 8 nucleotides agree with TRBD1. The CDR3 is 14 residues long. Germline V gene data show CDR1 as MNHNS and CDR2 as SASEGT. The ends lost 6 bases at V and 4 bases at J; junction bases unmatched: 5. CDR3 nucleotide sequence: TGTGCCAGCAGCCCGACAGGGGAGAATCAGCCCCAGCATTTT. This sequence encodes CASSPTGENQPQHF.